These T cell receptor beta chains were read from a single sample in a study of T cell changes during pregnancy in multiple sclerosis. The table came from immunoSEQ multiplex PCR; TCRdb's copy has only in-frame clones and leaves some out. Here the sample spans some 39,000 clones, 75% to 95% being singletons. This sample comprised CD4+ T cells from peripheral blood mononuclear cells, obtained in the third trimester of pregnancy. Every receptor here comes from a female donor in good health, enrolled as a control in a pregnancy study. The CDR3 runs from the conserved cysteine through the conserved F or W. A D gene is named only where the DNA matches it firmly. Where a row states a size, it is once, few, many or the class of an expanded clone; other rows omit it.

v_call: TRBV19; d_call: NA; cdr3_length: 13; clone_size: once; cdr3_aa: CASSPGRYYEQYF
v_call: TRBV12-5; d_call: NA; cdr3_length: 12; clone_size: NA; cdr3_aa: CATRLGDHEQYF
v_call: TRBV11-3; d_call: NA; cdr3_length: 13; clone_size: NA; cdr3_aa: CASSQRAGDEAFF
v_call: TRBV5-4; d_call: NA; cdr3_length: 15; clone_size: NA; cdr3_aa: CASSLYSGSTDTQYF
v_call: TRBV6-1; d_call: NA; cdr3_length: 19; clone_size: NA; cdr3_aa: CASSEALPSGAGGNEKLFF
v_call: TRBV7-2; d_call: NA; cdr3_length: 12; clone_size: few; cdr3_aa: CASSFFTDTQYF
v_call: TRBV19; d_call: NA; cdr3_length: 15; clone_size: NA; cdr3_aa: CASRTQGGGANVLTF
v_call: TRBV27; d_call: NA; cdr3_length: 13; clone_size: NA; cdr3_aa: CASSLQSNQPQHF
v_call: TRBV7-2; d_call: NA; cdr3_length: 14; clone_size: NA; cdr3_aa: CASSLVVQEGEQYF
v_call: TRBV11-2; d_call: NA; cdr3_length: 17; clone_size: NA; cdr3_aa: CASSRPPGTTTNSPLHF
v_call: TRBV10-1; d_call: NA; cdr3_length: 16; clone_size: NA; cdr3_aa: CASRPCQSHLEYEQYF
v_call: TRBV29-1; d_call: TRBD1; cdr3_length: 16; clone_size: NA; cdr3_aa: CSVDSPGQGGNYGYTF
v_call: TRBV28; d_call: NA; cdr3_length: 15; clone_size: NA; cdr3_aa: CASSSPQIQNTEAFF
v_call: TRBV6-4; d_call: NA; cdr3_length: 18; clone_size: NA; cdr3_aa: CASSDSRTDLLAKNIQYF
v_call: TRBV7-8; d_call: NA; cdr3_length: 16; clone_size: once; cdr3_aa: CASSPRGKGISQPQHF
v_call: TRBV7-2; d_call: TRBD1; cdr3_length: 14; clone_size: NA; cdr3_aa: CASSRDSSNEKLFF
v_call: TRBV30; d_call: NA; cdr3_length: 14; clone_size: NA; cdr3_aa: CAWRGTLDGNTIYF
v_call: TRBV12-5; d_call: TRBD2; cdr3_length: 23; clone_size: NA; cdr3_aa: CASGLVIKRLAGPLRTIYNEQFF
v_call: TRBV18; d_call: NA; cdr3_length: 14; clone_size: NA; cdr3_aa: CASSPRAGADTQYF
v_call: TRBV5-6; d_call: NA; cdr3_length: 14; clone_size: NA; cdr3_aa: CASSWDTRDTEAFF
v_call: TRBV28; d_call: TRBD1; cdr3_length: 14; clone_size: few; cdr3_aa: CASSPRQGAREQFF
v_call: TRBV27; d_call: NA; cdr3_length: 17; clone_size: NA; cdr3_aa: CASSFTVSGGLMDEQFF
v_call: TRBV5-4; d_call: TRBD1; cdr3_length: 12; clone_size: NA; cdr3_aa: CATRFDRGGYTF
v_call: TRBV6-6; d_call: NA; cdr3_length: 14; clone_size: NA; cdr3_aa: CASSLLPTGHGYTF
v_call: TRBV5-1; d_call: NA; cdr3_length: 13; clone_size: NA; cdr3_aa: CASNLGAQETQYF
v_call: TRBV5-4; d_call: NA; cdr3_length: 17; clone_size: NA; cdr3_aa: CASSFEVRNRVNPPLHF
v_call: TRBV21-1; d_call: NA; cdr3_length: 13; clone_size: NA; cdr3_aa: CAWDRQAFYEQYF
v_call: TRBV7-8; d_call: TRBD1; cdr3_length: 15; clone_size: NA; cdr3_aa: CASSLPGQRGNTIYF
v_call: TRBV28; d_call: NA; cdr3_length: 13; clone_size: NA; cdr3_aa: CASSFGQSYEQYF
v_call: TRBV11-2; d_call: TRBD2; cdr3_length: 16; clone_size: NA; cdr3_aa: CASSFGLAGYTGELFF
v_call: TRBV4-2; d_call: NA; cdr3_length: 19; clone_size: NA; cdr3_aa: CASSQDPGKGGRMNTEAFF
v_call: TRBV4-1; d_call: TRBD2; cdr3_length: 16; clone_size: NA; cdr3_aa: CASSQLLSGTRYTQYF
v_call: TRBV19; d_call: NA; cdr3_length: 15; clone_size: once; cdr3_aa: CASSINGIIGQPQHF
v_call: TRBV7-2; d_call: NA; cdr3_length: 14; clone_size: NA; cdr3_aa: CASSFRERGETQYF
v_call: TRBV18; d_call: NA; cdr3_length: 12; clone_size: NA; cdr3_aa: CASSLGEPPQHF
v_call: TRBV5-1; d_call: TRBD1; cdr3_length: 13; clone_size: NA; cdr3_aa: CASGTGAEETQYF
v_call: TRBV19; d_call: NA; cdr3_length: 14; clone_size: NA; cdr3_aa: CATTPGQKNTEAFF
v_call: TRBV29-1; d_call: TRBD1; cdr3_length: 13; clone_size: NA; cdr3_aa: CSATGTEGSPLHF
v_call: TRBV11-2; d_call: TRBD2; cdr3_length: 17; clone_size: NA; cdr3_aa: CASSSPTLAGVTGELFF
v_call: TRBV7-3; d_call: NA; cdr3_length: 15; clone_size: once; cdr3_aa: CASSQGPGVAYEQYF
v_call: TRBV7-9; d_call: NA; cdr3_length: 16; clone_size: NA; cdr3_aa: CASSPVRGGRVIEQYF
v_call: TRBV19; d_call: NA; cdr3_length: 16; clone_size: once; cdr3_aa: CASSLSDRSNTGELFF
v_call: TRBV19; d_call: TRBD1; cdr3_length: 14; clone_size: NA; cdr3_aa: CASSIGTGGSPLHF
v_call: TRBV5-4; d_call: NA; cdr3_length: 13; clone_size: few; cdr3_aa: CASSFPPGVIQYF
v_call: TRBV15; d_call: NA; cdr3_length: 13; clone_size: NA; cdr3_aa: CATSRDVQETQYF
v_call: TRBV25-1; d_call: TRBD2; cdr3_length: 15; clone_size: NA; cdr3_aa: CASSEAIAGAGELFF
v_call: TRBV2; d_call: NA; cdr3_length: 15; clone_size: NA; cdr3_aa: CASSEGVGLSTEAFF
v_call: TRBV28; d_call: NA; cdr3_length: 12; clone_size: NA; cdr3_aa: CASGTPNQPQHF
v_call: TRBV5-5; d_call: NA; cdr3_length: 14; clone_size: few; cdr3_aa: CASGRGGYDQPQHF